What follows are 25 T cell receptor beta chains derived from one specimen sequenced in a study of blood T cell repertoires in COVID-19. Generated by immunoSEQ multiplex PCR, the TCRdb table keeps only in-frame clones and is missing some. The repertoire holds some 240,000 clones, roughly 82% seen once, with about 1.5% in the top ten. The sequenced material came from peripheral blood. Receptor source: a woman aged 40 to 50 who had recovered from COVID-19.

The chain recombines TRBV18 with TRBJ2-7; D perhaps matches TRBD1 (6 bases). V was cut by 0 bases and J by 1 base, with 10 bases left in between. The CDR3 runs to 15 residues. CDR1 is KGHSH and CDR2 is LQKENI in the germline V gene. The chain's CDR3 is CASSPPNRDSYEQYF. The DNA of the CDR3 is TGTGCCAGCTCACCACCAAACAGGGATTCCTACGAGCAGTACTTC.

The chain carries TRBV6-2 or TRBV6-3 and TRBJ1-1; possible D gene TRBD1, 5 bases. The ends were cut back, 2 bases at V and 7 bases at J, with 8 bases in the middle. The CDR3 is 12 amino acids. Germline V CDR1 and CDR2: MNHEY, SVGEGT. The CDR3 loop reads CASSYDSREAFF. The CDR3 bases are TGTGCCAGCAGTTACGACAGCCGTGAAGCTTTCTTT.

This chain links TRBV4-1 with TRBJ1-1; possible D gene TRBD1, 5 bases. The germline V and J ends were trimmed by 0 bases and 1 base, with 6 bases remaining between them. Germline V lookup: CDR1 MGHRA, CDR2 YSYEKL. This CDR3 region has 14 residues. The CDR3 sequence: CASSQEGANTEAFF. Written as DNA, the CDR3 is TGCGCCAGCAGCCAAGAAGGGGCGAACACTGAAGCTTTCTTT.

The gene calls are TRBV2 and TRBJ2-3, with no clear D. The CDR3 loop spans 16 amino acids. Trimming removed 1 base at V and 3 bases at J, with 14 bases between. The germline V gene encodes CDR1 SNHLY and CDR2 FYNNEI. The CDR3 bases are TGTGCCAGCAGTGAAGATCCAGTGTCGCTTACAGATACGCAGTATTTT. Translation gives CASSEDPVSLTDTQYF.

This clone was picked up one time. V is TRBV29-1 and J is TRBJ2-7, with 8 bases aligning to TRBD1. J lost 4 bases, V lost 4 bases, and 3 bases had no gene match. CDR1 SQVTM and CDR2 ANQGSEA come from the germline V gene. There are 12 residues in the CDR3. The CDR3 nucleotides are TGCAGCGTTGGGCAGGGGGCATACGAGCAGTACTTC. Translation gives CSVGQGAYEQYF.

This clone was seen only a few times. Germline and junction disagree at one end, which may indicate a read error. The V call is TRBV7-7, the J call TRBJ2-2; 8 positions match TRBD2. Per the germline V gene, CDR1 is SSHAT and CDR2 is FNYEAQ (reference sequence). The CDR3 loop spans 15 amino acids. The CDR3 here is CASSLGGTSAGELFF. The CDR3 DNA reads TGTGCTAGCAGCTTAGGTGGGACTAGTGCCGGGGAGCTGTTTTTT.

CDR3 region: CASSQVAGGVGTQYF. CDR3 DNA sequence: TGTGCCAGCAGCCAAGTTGCGGGCGGGGTTGGTACGCAGTATTTT. The chain couples TRBV14 to TRBJ2-3; tentative D call: TRBD2 (6 bases). V was trimmed by 1 base and J by 8 bases, leaving 16 bases between them. Germline V gives CDR1 SGHDN, CDR2 FVKESK. CDR3 length equals 15 residues.

This rearrangement joins TRBV6-5 to TRBJ2-1; 7 bases line up with TRBD2. CDR3 size: 13 residues. The V gene's germline CDR1 is MNHEY and CDR2 SVGAGI. CDR3 sequence: CAAGLSSYNEQFF. In nucleotides, the CDR3 is TGTGCAGCGGGGTTGAGCTCCTACAATGAGCAGTTCTTC.

The rearrangement joins TRBV28 to TRBJ2-5; D unclear. Trimming pared 2 bases from V and 0 bases from J, leaving 13 bases between. Germline V gene data show CDR1 as MDHEN and CDR2 as SYDVKM. The CDR3 extends over 16 amino acids. The CDR3 DNA reads TGTGCCAGCAGTTTACCGCGCCCCACGAACCAAGAGACCCAGTACTTC. It codes for CASSLPRPTNQETQYF.

This clone was counted at least ten times. The V gene is TRBV6-2 or TRBV6-3, the J gene TRBJ1-6; 9 bases are shared with TRBD1. With 6 bases clipped from V and 8 bases from J, the junction kept 8 bases outside the gene matches. This CDR3 has 15 residues. The germline V gene encodes CDR1 MNHEY and CDR2 SVGEGT. CDR3 in DNA: TGTGCCAGCAGCCCCCTAACAGGGGGCCATTCACCCCTCCACTTT. Amino acids: CASSPLTGGHSPLHF.

The rearrangement links TRBV7-8 to TRBJ1-5, with a weak D call TRBD1 (6 bases). Trimming cost V 1 base and J 6 bases, with 10 bases left between them. Germline CDR1 SGHVS, CDR2 FQNEAQ. The CDR3 runs 14 residues. CDR3 DNA sequence: TGTGCCAGCAGCTTAGGAAACAGGGTTCAGCCCCAGCATTTT. Translating gives CASSLGNRVQPQHF. Using reference TRBV7-8 and TRBJ1-5 for the parts outside the CDR3, the full variable domain is GAGVSQSPRYKVAKRGQDVALRCDPISGHVSLFWYQQALGQGPEFLTYFQNEAQLDKSGLPSDRFFAERPEGSVSTLKIQRTQQEDSAVYLCASSLGNRVQPQHFGDGTRLSIL.

This clone appeared a single time. The J gene is TRBJ2-5, the V gene TRBV12-3 or TRBV12-4; D gene uncertain. There are 12 residues in the CDR3. With 4 bases removed from V and 4 bases from J, the gap between germline ends came to 7 bases. The CDR3 DNA is TGTGCCAGCAGTTCCGAGCTAGAGACCCAGTACTTC. Its protein is CASSSELETQYF.

The chain has TRBV3-1 (or the pseudogene TRBV3-2) and TRBJ1-3; weak D call: TRBD1 (5 bases). Per germline, CDR1 LGHDT and CDR2 YNNKEL (reference sequence). Trimming removed 5 bases from V and 2 bases from J, with 16 bases in between. The CDR3 spans 16 residues. CDR3 nucleotides: TGTGCCAGCAGCGGGGGGTCGGCTGGCCCTGGAAACACCATATATTTT. This codes for CASSGGSAGPGNTIYF.

The CDR3 sequence is CASSQVTRNTGELFF. The CDR3 nucleotides are TGTGCCAGCAGCCAAGTAACTAGAAACACCGGGGAGCTGTTTTTT. V and J are TRBV3-1 (or the pseudogene TRBV3-2) and TRBJ2-2, with D perhaps TRBD2 (5 bases). The CDR3 has 15 residues. Trimming shortened V by 1 base and J by 2 bases, and 8 bases separated the two germline ends. Germline lookup yields CDR1 LGHDT and CDR2 YNNKEL (reference sequence).

The chain uses TRBV3-1 (or the pseudogene TRBV3-2) and TRBJ2-3; a weak D match, TRBD2 (5 bases). V was clipped by 1 base and J by 6 bases, with 8 bases between them. Germline V lookup: CDR1 LGHDT, CDR2 YNNKEL (reference sequence). There are 13 residues in the CDR3. The CDR3 DNA is TGTGCCAGCAGCCAAGTCCGGAGGGATACGCAGTATTTT. Amino acids: CASSQVRRDTQYF.

This clone was counted between two and nine times. The chain carries TRBV7-9 and TRBJ1-1, with D possibly matching TRBD1 (5 bases). Germline loops: CDR1 SEHNR, CDR2 FQNEAQ (reference sequence). V was cut by 3 bases and J by 1 base, with 9 bases left in between. CDR3 length equals 14 residues. The CDR3: CASSFAGTNTEAFF. Written as DNA, the CDR3 is TGTGCCAGCAGCTTTGCGGGGACGAACACTGAAGCTTTCTTT.

This clone was seen once. V is TRBV4-2 and J is TRBJ2-3, with 13 bases aligning to TRBD2. Germline V CDR1 and CDR2: LGHNA, YNFKEQ. The CDR3 length is 18 residues. V dropped 0 bases and J dropped 0; count of bases not matched to a gene: 3. CDR3 DNA sequence: TGTGCCAGCAGCCAAGACGGGACTAGCGGGGAGAGCACAGATACGCAGTATTTT. Translated, it gives CASSQDGTSGESTDTQYF.

V is TRBV20-1 and J is TRBJ2-1; tentative D call: TRBD1 (5 bases). V was clipped by 5 bases and J by 6 bases, with 8 bases between them. The CDR3 spans 11 residues. Germline V CDR1 and CDR2: DFQATT, SNEGSKA (reference sequence). CDR3 sequence: CSAPQGNEQFF. In DNA, the CDR3 is TGCAGTGCTCCCCAGGGCAATGAGCAGTTCTTC.

The J gene is TRBJ2-5, the V gene TRBV3-1 (or the pseudogene TRBV3-2); D gene unclear. V was clipped by 5 bases and J by 2 bases, with 9 bases between them. The germline V gene encodes CDR1 LGHDT and CDR2 YNNKEL (reference sequence). CDR3 length: 13 amino acids. CDR3 sequence: CASSSTLQETQYF. The DNA of the CDR3 is TGTGCCAGCAGCTCTACTTTACAAGAGACCCAGTACTTC.

The gene calls are TRBV25-1 and TRBJ1-1; the D gene is possibly TRBD1 (6 bases). V lost 6 bases, J lost 6 bases, and 14 bases lay in between. CDR3 length equals 13 residues. Germline-derived CDR1 and CDR2 are MGHDK and SYGVNS. CDR3 bases: TGTGCCAGCAGAGGTGGGGGCGCGGCTGAAGCTTTCTTT. Translating it yields CASRGGGAAEAFF.

The J gene is TRBJ2-4, the V gene TRBV2, with D possibly matching TRBD1 (6 bases). Trimming left V 7 bases short and J 3 bases short, with 22 bases between. The CDR3 contains 17 residues. Germline CDR1 and CDR2: SNHLY and FYNNEI. CDR3 DNA: TGTGCCAGCATAAAGGGACAATCCGGCTGGGGCAAAAACATTCAGTACTTC. Amino acid sequence: CASIKGQSGWGKNIQYF.

The chain couples TRBV7-2 to TRBJ1-6, with TRBD1 matching 7 bases. This CDR3 comprises 15 residues. V lost 5 bases, J lost 6 bases, and 7 bases stayed unmatched. Germline V gives CDR1 SGHTA, CDR2 FQGNSA. CDR3 coding DNA: TGTGCCAGCAGCGCACGACAGGGCCTTAATTCACCCCTCCACTTT. Its translation: CASSARQGLNSPLHF.

The chain joins TRBV4-1 to TRBJ2-7; 9 nucleotides match TRBD1. The J segment lost 1 base and the V segment lost 4 bases, leaving 5 bases of the junction unmatched. Germline lookup yields CDR1 MGHRA and CDR2 YSYEKL. The CDR3 has 15 amino acids. The CDR3 nucleotides are TGCGCCAGCAGCCCGGACAGGGGAAGTTCCTACGAGCAGTACTTC. It is translated as CASSPDRGSSYEQYF.

This chain uses TRBV3-1 (or the pseudogene TRBV3-2) with TRBJ2-2; TRBD1 matches 10 bases. Germline CDR1 is LGHDT and CDR2 is YNNKEL (reference sequence). The CDR3 has 16 amino acids. V lost 7 bases to trimming and J lost 6 bases; unmatched junction nucleotides: 11. CDR3 DNA: TGTGCCAGCACCGACCCGGGACAGGGGCTCGCCGGGGAGCTGTTTTTT. It specifies CASTDPGQGLAGELFF.

This chain uses TRBV5-6 with TRBJ2-5; a possible D gene is TRBD1 (6 bases). This CDR3 comprises 12 residues. CDR1 SGHDT and CDR2 YYEEEE come from the germline V gene. Trimming pared 2 bases from V and 6 bases from J, leaving 8 bases between. In DNA, the CDR3 is TGTGCCAGCAGCTTACAGGGACAGACCCAGTACTTC. Protein product: CASSLQGQTQYF.